This TCR beta chain was profiled in a study of T-cell memory formation after mild COVID-19. Via MiXCR, TCRdb re-called the 5' RACE reads, giving one row per CDR3 protein. This sample has approximately 300,000 distinct CDR3 sequences, with over 7% found just once. Germline V CDR1 and CDR2: DFQATT, SNEGSKA (reference sequence). V was trimmed by 5 bases and J by 2 bases, leaving 16 bases between them. The CDR3 totals 15 residues. This clonotype was recorded many times. The clonotype comes from a man between 18 and 35 years old who had mild COVID-19 (a few samples of this study predate the infection). Cell type and time point are not known. Input material: PBMCs or a T cell subset sorted from them (not recorded which). J is TRBJ2-1 and V is TRBV20-1; TRBD2 is a possible D gene (5 bases). CDR3: CSARPSHGAYNEQFF. CDR3 DNA sequence: TGCAGTGCTCGACCCTCTCACGGGGCCTACAATGAGCAGTTCTTC.